The sequence of this T cell receptor beta chain was determined in a study of breast tumors, draining lymph nodes, adjacent tissues. TCRdb called the multiplex PCR reads again in MiXCR, with one record for every CDR3 protein. This table holds some 66,000 distinct CDR3 sequences, less than 60% found once. Germline loops: CDR1 SNHLY, CDR2 FYNNEI. CDR3 length: 16 amino acids. V shed 7 bases and J 7 bases; nucleotides not matched to a gene: 14. Sequencing was performed on breast tumor tissue. This chain links TRBV2 with TRBJ2-1, with 9 bases aligning to TRBD2. This sequence originates from a female donor with breast cancer. Some clones in this sample may be carry-over from other donors' samples. CDR3 sequence reads: CASMAGLAGIRNEQFF. CDR3 nucleotides: TGTGCCAGCATGGCTGGGCTAGCGGGGATTCGGAATGAGCAGTTCTTC.